These T cell receptor beta chains were read from a single sample in a study of identical twins. TCRdb analysed the 5' RACE reads with MiXCR anew, one entry per CDR3 protein. This table holds 1.5 million to 2 million distinct CDR3 sequences, less than 40% found once. The sequenced sample consisted of cord blood. The source is a newborn girl in good health. CDR3s include the opening cysteine and the closing phenylalanine or tryptophan. A D gene is named only where the DNA matches it firmly. Size values are once, few and many counts, or a class for expanded clones, and some rows have none.

d_gene	j_gene	v_gene	len	abundance	CDR3nt	CDR3aa
TRBD1	TRBJ2-5	TRBV24-1	15	.	TGTGCCACCAGTGATGTAGGACAGGGGAACAATGAGCAGTACTTC	CATSDVGQGNNEQYF
.	TRBJ2-2	TRBV7-9	13	.	TGTGCCAGCAGCTTAGGAGGGGACGGGGAGCTGTTTTTT	CASSLGGDGELFF
.	TRBJ2-3	TRBV19	12	.	TGTGCCAGTAGTAAGACCCTCAGAGCGCAGTATTTT	CASSKTLRAQYF
.	TRBJ1-2	TRBV5-1	15	few	TGCGCCAGCAGCGGCGGACAAGGGTTCGACTATGGCTACACCTTC	CASSGGQGFDYGYTF
TRBD1	TRBJ2-7	TRBV7-2	13	many	TGTGCCAGCAGCTGGGGACAGCTCTACGAGCAGTACTTC	CASSWGQLYEQYF
.	TRBJ2-1	TRBV5-6	15	.	TGTGCCAGCAGCTGGAGAGGAATAGCATCCAATGAGCAGTTCTTC	CASSWRGIASNEQFF
TRBD2	TRBJ2-3	TRBV12-3/TRBV12-4	15	.	TGTGCCGGCAGTATACTAGCGGGGGGACCCCAAACGCAGTATTTT	CAGSILAGGPQTQYF
TRBD1	TRBJ2-3	TRBV20-1	14	many	TGCAGTGCTAGAGGGACAGGAAGCACAGATACGCAGTATTTT	CSARGTGSTDTQYF
.	TRBJ1-2	TRBV7-2	13	.	TGTGCCAGCAGCTCGCGGACAGTCTATGGCTACACCTTC	CASSSRTVYGYTF
TRBD1	TRBJ1-1	TRBV20-1	12	once	TGCAGTGCCCTAAGACAGGGAGGCGAAGCTTTCTTT	CSALRQGGEAFF
.	TRBJ2-7	TRBV5-1	12	many	TGTGCCAGCAGTTCCCAGGGGTACGAGCAGTACTTC	CASSSQGYEQYF
TRBD2	TRBJ2-1	TRBV6-2/TRBV6-3	15	.	TGTGCCAGCCTGGGACCCCGGGGGGACTACAATGAGCAGTTCTTC	CASLGPRGDYNEQFF
.	TRBJ2-7	TRBV4-2	16	.	TGTGCCAGCAGCCAAGAAACCCGGGTTTCCTACAATGAGCAGTACTTC	CASSQETRVSYNEQYF
TRBD1	TRBJ1-6	TRBV28	18	few	TGTGCCAGCAGTTTGACAGGGCCCCTGAGCTCCTATAATTCACCCCTCCACTTT	CASSLTGPLSSYNSPLHF
TRBD2	TRBJ2-1	TRBV20-1	17	.	TGCAGTGCTAGAGATCTTAAGCGGGGGGGCTCCTACAATGAGCAGTTCTTC	CSARDLKRGGSYNEQFF
.	TRBJ1-1	TRBV19	12	few	TGTGCCAGTAGTATTGAGAACACTGAAGCTTTCTTT	CASSIENTEAFF
.	TRBJ1-2	TRBV28	14	.	TGTGCCAGCAACCCGGGGGGATCTAGCTATGGCTACACCTTC	CASNPGGSSYGYTF
TRBD1	TRBJ2-7	TRBV3-1	15	few	TGTGCCAGCAGCTCAAATGGACAGGCTGGCGACGAGCAGTACTTC	CASSSNGQAGDEQYF
TRBD2	TRBJ2-5	TRBV3-1	14	many	TGTGCCAGCAGCCCGGGACTAGTCCAAGAGACCCAGTACTTC	CASSPGLVQETQYF
.	TRBJ1-6	TRBV7-2	16	few	TGTGCCAGCAGCTTAGGGGGCAGCCTTTCGAATTCACCCCTCCACTTT	CASSLGGSLSNSPLHF
TRBD2	TRBJ2-1	TRBV20-1	15	few	TGCAGTGCTAGAGATATGGGACTAGCCTACAATGAGCAGTTCTTC	CSARDMGLAYNEQFF
TRBD2	TRBJ2-7	TRBV10-3	15	few	TGTGCCATCAGCGGACTAGCCAAGCCCTACAATGAGCAGTACTTC	CAISGLAKPYNEQYF
.	TRBJ2-1	TRBV11-2	20	few	TGTGCCAGCAGCCTAATAAGGGCCGCCAGGTTAGGGTTTAACTACAATGAGCAGTTCTTC	CASSLIRAARLGFNYNEQFF
TRBD1	TRBJ1-5	TRBV12-3/TRBV12-4	15	.	TGTGCCAGCAGTTTATTTAGGGGGCGCAATCAGCCCCAGCATTTT	CASSLFRGRNQPQHF
.	TRBJ1-4	TRBV20-1	14	few	TGCAGTGCTAGCCCCGAGGGGGGTAATGAAAAACTGTTTTTT	CSASPEGGNEKLFF
.	TRBJ1-1	TRBV6-6	15	.	TGTGCCAGCTTCTATGACCGCCGCATGAACACTGAAGCTTTCTTT	CASFYDRRMNTEAFF
.	TRBJ2-2	TRBV14	17	.	TGTGCCAGCAGCCAGAAGGCGGGACACTTGAACACCGGGGAGCTGTTTTTT	CASSQKAGHLNTGELFF
TRBD2	TRBJ2-7	TRBV7-2	18	.	TGTGCCAGCAGCTTAAAAGGGACTAGCGGGGGGAGCTCCTACGAGCAGTACTTC	CASSLKGTSGGSSYEQYF
.	TRBJ2-3	TRBV2	13	few	TGTGCCAGCAGTGACCCCTCCCCAGATACGCAGTATTTT	CASSDPSPDTQYF
.	TRBJ2-2	TRBV5-1	14	.	TGCGCCAGCAGTAGGGTCGTGGACACCGGGGAGCTGTTTTTT	CASSRVVDTGELFF
.	TRBJ1-2	TRBV6-2/TRBV6-3	15	.	TGTGCCAGCAGTTACTCCTGGGGACGGCAATATGGCTACACCTTC	CASSYSWGRQYGYTF
TRBD2	TRBJ2-3	TRBV4-2	16	.	TGTGCCAGCAGCGCGAGGGGAGCGGGGGGTCCAGATACGCAGTATTTT	CASSARGAGGPDTQYF
.	TRBJ1-2	TRBV28	15	.	TGTGCCAGCAGTTTTACCGGGGTTGGGTACTATGGCCACACCTTC	CASSFTGVGYYGHTF
TRBD2	TRBJ2-1	TRBV20-1	15	many	TGCAGTGCCAAGACTAGCGGGGGGACCTACAATGAGCAGTTCTTC	CSAKTSGGTYNEQFF
TRBD1	TRBJ2-5	TRBV29-1	13	.	TGCAGCGTTGATCCAGGGGGTAGAGAGACCCAGTACTTC	CSVDPGGRETQYF